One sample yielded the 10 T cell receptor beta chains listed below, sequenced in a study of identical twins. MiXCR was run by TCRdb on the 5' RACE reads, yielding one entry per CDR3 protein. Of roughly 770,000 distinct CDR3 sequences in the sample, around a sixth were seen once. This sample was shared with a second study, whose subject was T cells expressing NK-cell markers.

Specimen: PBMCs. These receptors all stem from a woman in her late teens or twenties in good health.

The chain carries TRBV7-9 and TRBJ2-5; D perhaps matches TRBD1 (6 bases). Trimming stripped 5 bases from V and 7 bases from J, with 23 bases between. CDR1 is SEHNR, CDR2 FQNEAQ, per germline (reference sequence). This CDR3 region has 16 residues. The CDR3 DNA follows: TGTGCCAGCAGCAAAGTGGCCCCGCCCGCACAGGGGACCCAGTACTTC. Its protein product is CASSKVAPPAQGTQYF.

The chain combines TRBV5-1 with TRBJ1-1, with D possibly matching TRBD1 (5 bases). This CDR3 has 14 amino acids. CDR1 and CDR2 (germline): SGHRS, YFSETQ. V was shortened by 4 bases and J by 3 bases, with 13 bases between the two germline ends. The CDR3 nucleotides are TGCGCCAGCAGCGCCCGCGGGACGGACACTGAAGCTTTCTTT. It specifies CASSARGTDTEAFF. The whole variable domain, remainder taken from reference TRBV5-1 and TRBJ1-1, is KAGVTQTPRYLIKTRGQQVTLSCSPISGHRSVSWYQQTPGQGLQFLFEYFSETQRNKGNFPGRFSGRQFSNSRSEMNVSTLELGDSALYLCASSARGTDTEAFFGQGTRLTVV.

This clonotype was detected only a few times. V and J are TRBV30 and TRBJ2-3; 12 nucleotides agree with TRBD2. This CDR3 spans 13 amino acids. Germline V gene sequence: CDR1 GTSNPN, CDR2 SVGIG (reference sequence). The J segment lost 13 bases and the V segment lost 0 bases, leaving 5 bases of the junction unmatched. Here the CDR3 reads CAWSVRTSGTKYF. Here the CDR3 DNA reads TGTGCCTGGAGTGTACGGACTAGCGGGACCAAGTATTTT.

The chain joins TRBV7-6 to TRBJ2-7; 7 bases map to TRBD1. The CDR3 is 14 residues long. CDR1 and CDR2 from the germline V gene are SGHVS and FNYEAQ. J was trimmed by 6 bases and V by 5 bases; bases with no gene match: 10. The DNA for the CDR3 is TGTGCCAGCAGCATAGACAGGGACGTTAGCGAGCAGTACTTC. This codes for CASSIDRDVSEQYF.

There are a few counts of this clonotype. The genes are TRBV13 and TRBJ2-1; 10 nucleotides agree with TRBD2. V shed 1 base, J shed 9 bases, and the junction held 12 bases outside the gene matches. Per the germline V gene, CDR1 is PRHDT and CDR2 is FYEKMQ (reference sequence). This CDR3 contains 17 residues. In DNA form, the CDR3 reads TGTGCCAGCAGCTTAGCCCCGGGACTAGCGATGGTCAGTGAGCAGTTCTTC. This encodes CASSLAPGLAMVSEQFF.

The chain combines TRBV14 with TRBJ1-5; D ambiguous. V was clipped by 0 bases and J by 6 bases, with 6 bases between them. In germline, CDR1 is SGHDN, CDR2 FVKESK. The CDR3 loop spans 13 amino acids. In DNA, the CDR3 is TGTGCCAGCAGCCAAGACTCGGGTCAGCCCCAGCATTTT. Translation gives CASSQDSGQPQHF.

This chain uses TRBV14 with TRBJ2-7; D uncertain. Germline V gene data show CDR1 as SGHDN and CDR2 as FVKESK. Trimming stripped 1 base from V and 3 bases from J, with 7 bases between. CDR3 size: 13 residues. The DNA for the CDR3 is TGTGCCAGCAGCCAAGGTTATGTCTACGAGCAGTACTTC. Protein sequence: CASSQGYVYEQYF.

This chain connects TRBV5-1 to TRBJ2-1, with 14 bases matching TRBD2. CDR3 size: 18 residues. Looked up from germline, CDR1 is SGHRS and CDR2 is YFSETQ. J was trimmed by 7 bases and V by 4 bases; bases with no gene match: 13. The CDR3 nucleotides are TGCGCCAGCAGCGGACGACTAGCGGGAGGGCGAACTTTTAATGAGCAGTTCTTC. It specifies CASSGRLAGGRTFNEQFF.

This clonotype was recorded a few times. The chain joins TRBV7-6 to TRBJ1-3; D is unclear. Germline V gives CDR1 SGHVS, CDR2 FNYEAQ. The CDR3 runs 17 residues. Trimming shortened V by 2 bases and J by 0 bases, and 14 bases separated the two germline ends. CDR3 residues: CASSLNVRGFSGNTIYF. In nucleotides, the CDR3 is TGTGCCAGCAGCTTAAATGTACGAGGTTTCTCTGGAAACACCATATATTTT.

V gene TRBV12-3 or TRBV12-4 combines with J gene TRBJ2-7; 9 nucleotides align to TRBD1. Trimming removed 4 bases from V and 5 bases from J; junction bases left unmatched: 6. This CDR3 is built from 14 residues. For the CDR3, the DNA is TGTGCCAGCAGTTACAGGGGGCTTAAGGACGAGCAGTACTTC. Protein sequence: CASSYRGLKDEQYF.